This is a list of T cell receptor beta chains from one sample in a study of vaccination effects on CD4 cells after COVID-19. TCRdb's copy holds only in-frame clones and misses some; the assay was immunoSEQ multiplex PCR. The table lists tens of thousands of clones, more than 60% of them singletons. Their antigen targets remain unknown. This specimen was CD4+ T cells from PBMCs cultured without peptide, taken after COVID-19 vaccination. Receptors originate from a human donor who received a COVID-19 vaccine. CDR3s include the opening cysteine and the closing phenylalanine or tryptophan.

j_call | v_call | cdr3_aa
TRBJ1-1 | TRBV7-6 | CASSQNRNTEAFF
TRBJ1-1 | TRBV14 | CASSGALGTEAFF
TRBJ1-2 | TRBV4-3 | CASSQENKGWGGYTF
TRBJ2-3 | TRBV18 | CASSPTSGGTDTQYF
TRBJ2-2 | TRBV6-1 | CASSVGVTILSGELFF
TRBJ1-1 | TRBV2 | CASSDHRGGTEAFF
TRBJ2-2 | TRBV7-3 | CASSLQANTGELFF
TRBJ1-2 | TRBV5-6 | CASSWEANYGYTF
TRBJ1-6 | TRBV4-3 | CASSHDGGESPLHF
TRBJ2-4 | TRBV24-1 | CATSDTRQGGTKNIQYF
TRBJ1-5 | TRBV7-2 | CASSLGWGGSNQPQHF
TRBJ2-5 | TRBV6-6 | CASSYSRETQYF
TRBJ1-1 | TRBV18 | CASSPPDIRNTEAFF
TRBJ2-5 | TRBV18 | CASSPQYQETQYF
TRBJ2-1 | TRBV11-3 | CASSLGTPTYNEQFF
TRBJ1-6 | TRBV7-3 | CASSLAGVNSPLHF
TRBJ2-5 | TRBV28 | CASGSGGRETQYF
TRBJ2-5 | TRBV5-1 | CASSSSGGSTETQYF
TRBJ1-1 | TRBV12-3/TRBV12-4 | CASKGAWHTEAFF
TRBJ2-4 | TRBV12-3/TRBV12-4 | CASSFQAKNIQYF
TRBJ1-3 | TRBV2 | CASSVRQSGNTIYF
TRBJ1-5 | TRBV27 | CASSPTRGQPQHF
TRBJ1-2 | TRBV21-1 | CASSKGPGDSYGYTF